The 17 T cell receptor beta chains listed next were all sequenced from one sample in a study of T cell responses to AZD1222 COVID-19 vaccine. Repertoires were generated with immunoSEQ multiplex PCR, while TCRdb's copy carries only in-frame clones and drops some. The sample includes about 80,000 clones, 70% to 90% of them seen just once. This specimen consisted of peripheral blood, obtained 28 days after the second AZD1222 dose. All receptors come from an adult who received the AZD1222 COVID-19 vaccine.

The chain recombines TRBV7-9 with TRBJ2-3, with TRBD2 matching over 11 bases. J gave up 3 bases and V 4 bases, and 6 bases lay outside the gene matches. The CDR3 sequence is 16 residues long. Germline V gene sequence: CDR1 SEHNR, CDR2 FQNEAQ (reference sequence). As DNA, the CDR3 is TGTGCCAGCAGCTCCAGGGTAGCGGGAGGGACAGATACGCAGTATTTT. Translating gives CASSSRVAGGTDTQYF.

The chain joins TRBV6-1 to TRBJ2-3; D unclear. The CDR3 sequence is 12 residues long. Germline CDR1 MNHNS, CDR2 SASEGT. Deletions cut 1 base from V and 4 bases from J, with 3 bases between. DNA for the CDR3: TGTGCCAGCAGTGAAGACCCAGATACGCAGTATTTT. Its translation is CASSEDPDTQYF.

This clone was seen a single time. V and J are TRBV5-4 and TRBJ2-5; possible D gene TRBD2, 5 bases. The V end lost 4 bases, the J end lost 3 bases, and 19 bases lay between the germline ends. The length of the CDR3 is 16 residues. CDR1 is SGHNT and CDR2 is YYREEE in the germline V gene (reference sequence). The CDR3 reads CASSPPGIRPKETQYF. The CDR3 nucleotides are TGTGCCAGCAGCCCCCCCGGGATACGGCCTAAAGAGACCCAGTACTTC.

The CDR3 DNA reads TGTGCCAGCAGTTTAGGCTTAGCAGATACGCAGTATTTT. Translating gives CASSLGLADTQYF. V is TRBV12-3 or TRBV12-4 and J is TRBJ2-3; D gene uncertain. V was clipped by 1 base and J by 4 bases, with 6 bases between them. The CDR3 has 13 amino acids.

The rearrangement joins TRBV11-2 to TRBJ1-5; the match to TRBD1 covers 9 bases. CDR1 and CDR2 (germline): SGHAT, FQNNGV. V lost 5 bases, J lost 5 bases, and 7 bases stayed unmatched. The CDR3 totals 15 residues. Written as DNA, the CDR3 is TGTGCCAGCAGCCAAAGGACAGGGGCCGATCAGCCCCAGCATTTT. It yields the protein CASSQRTGADQPQHF. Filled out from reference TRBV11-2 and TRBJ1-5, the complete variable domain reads EAGVAQSPRYKIIEKRQSVAFWCNPISGHATLYWYQQILGQGPKLLIQFQNNGVVDDSQLPKDRFSAERLKGVDSTLKIQPAKLEDSAVYLCASSQRTGADQPQHFGDGTRLSIL.

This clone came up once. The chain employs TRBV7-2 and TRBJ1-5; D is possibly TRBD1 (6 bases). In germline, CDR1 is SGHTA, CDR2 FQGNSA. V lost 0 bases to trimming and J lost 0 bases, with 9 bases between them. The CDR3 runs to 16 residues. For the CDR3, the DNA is TGTGCCAGCAGCTTAGCGGGGACATATAGCAATCAGCCCCAGCATTTT. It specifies CASSLAGTYSNQPQHF.

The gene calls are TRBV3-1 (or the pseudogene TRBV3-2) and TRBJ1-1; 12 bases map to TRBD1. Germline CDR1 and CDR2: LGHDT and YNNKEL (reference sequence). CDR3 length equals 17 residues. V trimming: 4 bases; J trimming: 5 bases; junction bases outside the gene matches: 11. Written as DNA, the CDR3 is TGTGCCAGCAGCCCAAACCCGGGACAGGGGGCGAATACTGAAGCTTTCTTT. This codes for CASSPNPGQGANTEAFF.

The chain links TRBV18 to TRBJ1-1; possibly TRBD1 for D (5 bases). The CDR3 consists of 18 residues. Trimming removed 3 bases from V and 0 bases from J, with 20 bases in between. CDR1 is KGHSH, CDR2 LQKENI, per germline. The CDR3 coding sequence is TGTGCCAGCTCACCGGGGCTTCGGGAGATTCGCGTGAACACTGAAGCTTTCTTT. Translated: CASSPGLREIRVNTEAFF.

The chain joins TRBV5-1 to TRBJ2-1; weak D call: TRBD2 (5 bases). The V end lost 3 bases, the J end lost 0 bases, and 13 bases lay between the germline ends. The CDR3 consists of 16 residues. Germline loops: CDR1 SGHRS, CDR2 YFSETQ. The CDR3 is CASSSSGYPSYNEQFF. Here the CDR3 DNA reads TGCGCCAGCAGCTCGAGCGGCTACCCCTCCTACAATGAGCAGTTCTTC.

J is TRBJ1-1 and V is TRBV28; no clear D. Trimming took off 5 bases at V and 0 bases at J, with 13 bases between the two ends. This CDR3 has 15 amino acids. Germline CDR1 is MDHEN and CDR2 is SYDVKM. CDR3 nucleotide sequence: TGTGCCAGCAGTCCCCACGCAGATCTGAACACTGAAGCTTTCTTT. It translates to CASSPHADLNTEAFF.

CDR3 sequence: CASKPISNQPQHF. CDR3 DNA sequence: TGTGCCAGCAAGCCGATTAGCAATCAGCCCCAGCATTTT. This rearrangement joins TRBV28 to TRBJ1-5; the D is unclear. CDR1 is MDHEN, CDR2 SYDVKM, per germline. This CDR3 comprises 13 residues. Trimming removed 7 bases at V and 0 bases at J, with 7 bases between.

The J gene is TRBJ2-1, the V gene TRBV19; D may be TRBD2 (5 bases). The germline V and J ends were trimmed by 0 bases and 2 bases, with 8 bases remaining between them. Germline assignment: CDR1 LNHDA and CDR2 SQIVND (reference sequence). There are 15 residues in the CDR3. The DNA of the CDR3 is TGTGCCAGTAGTATAGAGGCTAGCCCCTACAATGAGCAGTTCTTC. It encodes CASSIEASPYNEQFF.

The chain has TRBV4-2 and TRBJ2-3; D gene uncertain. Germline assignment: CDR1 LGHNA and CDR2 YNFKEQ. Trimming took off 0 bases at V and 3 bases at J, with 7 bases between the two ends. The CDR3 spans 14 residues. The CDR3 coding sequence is TGTGCCAGCAGCCAAGAACGAGGAACAGATACGCAGTATTTT. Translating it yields CASSQERGTDTQYF.

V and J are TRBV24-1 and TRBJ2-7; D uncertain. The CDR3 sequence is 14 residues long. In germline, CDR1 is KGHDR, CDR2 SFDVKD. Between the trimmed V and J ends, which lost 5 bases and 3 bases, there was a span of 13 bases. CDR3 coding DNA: TGTGCCACCAGTGCCCCGGACGGAGACTACGAGCAGTACTTC. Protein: CATSAPDGDYEQYF.

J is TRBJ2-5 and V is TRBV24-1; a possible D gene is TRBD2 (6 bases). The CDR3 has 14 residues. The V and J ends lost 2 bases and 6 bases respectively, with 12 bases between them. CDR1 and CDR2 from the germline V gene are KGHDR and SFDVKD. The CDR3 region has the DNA TGTGCCACCAGTGATTCAACTAGCTTCCAGACCCAGTACTTC. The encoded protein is CATSDSTSFQTQYF.

CDR3 loop: CASSQGPSYGYTF. The CDR3 DNA follows: TGTGCTAGTAGCCAAGGGCCGAGCTATGGCTACACCTTC. The chain is built from TRBV12-5 and TRBJ1-2, with unresolved D. Germline values: CDR1 LGHNT, CDR2 FRNRAP. V was shortened by 8 bases and J by 4 bases, with 14 bases between the two germline ends. This CDR3 has 13 amino acids.

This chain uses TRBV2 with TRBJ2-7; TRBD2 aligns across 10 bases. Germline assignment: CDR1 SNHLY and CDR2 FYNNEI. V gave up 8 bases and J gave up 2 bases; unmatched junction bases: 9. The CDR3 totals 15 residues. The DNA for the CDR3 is TGTGCCAGCTCGGCTAGCGGGAGTAGGGCCTACGAGCAGTACTTC. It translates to CASSASGSRAYEQYF.